This TCR beta chain is drawn from a study of blood T cells in healthy people across ages. The authors ran a second PCR of about 6 to 11 cycles using a sample-barcoded 5' primer and a J-beta primer mix. Each cDNA was tagged by a template-switch adaptor containing 12 random nucleotides. TCRdb re-called the 5' RACE reads with MiXCR, one entry per CDR3 protein. Counted here are about 1.6 million distinct CDR3 sequences, approximately 32% occurring once; the ten biggest clones make up approximately 11%. The V gene's germline CDR1 is SNHLY and CDR2 FYNNEI. CDR3 size: 13 residues. The V end lost 6 bases, the J end lost 1 base, and 9 bases lay between the germline ends.

This TCR was recovered from a woman in her 30s in good health. Sequenced sample: blood. This chain joins TRBV2 and TRBJ2-5; no clear D gene. CDR3: CASRWAVQETQYF. CDR3 sequence (DNA): TGTGCCAGCAGGTGGGCAGTCCAAGAGACCCAGTACTTC.